The present entry profiles one T cell receptor (beta chain) with its context. This sample is part of a study of blood T cell repertoires in COVID-19. Across the study: Whether acute or convalescent, the COVID-19 samples came from the United States, Italy and Spain. T cells, B-cell-depleted T cells, or PBMCs supplied cDNA or gDNA.

Original processing methods: Reference gene primer amplification gave estimated nucleated cell counts. Method: immunoSEQ multiplex PCR; TCRdb's copy keeps in-frame clones and lacks some. V and J calls and clone size follow that table, whereas D and trimming were derived from the DNA. The sample includes fewer than 250,000 clones, around 80% of them seen just once. This CDR3 comprises 16 residues. V shed 0 bases, J shed 2 bases, and the junction held 3 bases outside the gene matches. Germline CDR1 SGHDT, CDR2 YYEEEE. The source material was peripheral blood. The J gene is TRBJ2-3, the V gene TRBV5-6, with 10 bases matching TRBD2. The clonotype was recovered from a man aged 50 to 60 with active or convalescent COVID-19. CDR3 amino acids: CASSLGTSGYTDTQYF. The CDR3 DNA reads TGTGCCAGCAGCTTGGGGACTAGCGGATACACAGATACGCAGTATTTT.